This T cell receptor beta chain was sequenced for a study of identical twins. Study-wide findings and caveats: Conclusions were based on cross-sectional statistical analysis, without following the same donors.

With no exceptions, donors were healthy Caucasians. This clonotype was seen ten or more times. What it recognizes is unknown. The CDR3 consists of 16 residues. The germline gives CDR1 MNHEY, CDR2 SVGEGT. V lost 7 bases, J lost 1 base, and 17 bases lay in between. A single record per CDR3 protein comes from TCRdb applying MiXCR to the 5' RACE reads. Of approximately 670,000 distinct CDR3 sequences listed, approximately 6% are singletons. The TCR sequence derives from a man younger than 30 in good health. Input material: naive T cells sorted from blood. The V gene is TRBV6-2 or TRBV6-3, the J gene TRBJ2-1, with TRBD2 as a possible D gene (5 bases). CDR3 residues: CASTVLLTGSYNEQFF. The DNA of the CDR3 is TGTGCCAGCACGGTCCTTCTAACGGGATCCTACAATGAGCAGTTCTTC.